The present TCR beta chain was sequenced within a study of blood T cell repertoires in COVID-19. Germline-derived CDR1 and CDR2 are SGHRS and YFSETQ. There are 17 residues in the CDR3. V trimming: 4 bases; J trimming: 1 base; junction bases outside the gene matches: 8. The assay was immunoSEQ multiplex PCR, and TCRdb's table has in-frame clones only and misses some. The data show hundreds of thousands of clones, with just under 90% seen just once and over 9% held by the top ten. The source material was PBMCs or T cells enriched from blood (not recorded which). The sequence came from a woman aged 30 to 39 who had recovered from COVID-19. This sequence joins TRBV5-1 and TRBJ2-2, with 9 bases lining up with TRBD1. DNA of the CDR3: TGCGCCAGCAGCCCCGCCCCGGGACAGGGGAACACCGGGGAGCTGTTTTTT. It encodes CASSPAPGQGNTGELFF.